One and the same sample provided the 18 T cell receptor beta chains below, sequenced in a study of blood T cell repertoires in COVID-19. Sequencing used immunoSEQ multiplex PCR; TCRdb keeps in-frame clones, though not all of them. The sample holds 130,000 to 150,000 clones, around 80% seen once. The sequenced sample was peripheral blood. These receptors originate from a human donor in a cohort sampled during active COVID-19.

The chain combines TRBV7-9 with TRBJ2-3; 7 bases fit TRBD1. V shed 8 bases and J 1 base; nucleotides not matched to a gene: 6. The germline CDR1 and CDR2 sequences are SEHNR and FQNEAQ (reference sequence). The CDR3 has 14 residues. CDR3 residues: CASDPQGGTDTQYF. CDR3 DNA: TGTGCCAGCGACCCCCAGGGGGGCACAGATACGCAGTATTTT. Full variable domain (missing parts from reference TRBV7-9 and TRBJ2-3): DTGVSQNPRHKITKRGQNVTFRCDPISEHNRLYWYRQTLGQGPEFLTYFQNEAQLEKSRLLSDRFSAERPKGSFSTLEIQRTEQGDSAMYLCASDPQGGTDTQYFGPGTRLTVL.

This clone appeared a single time. V and J are TRBV2 and TRBJ2-2; 10 bases align to TRBD2. This CDR3 region has 17 residues. V was clipped by 1 base and J by 6 bases; unmatched bases: 8. Germline CDR1 and CDR2: SNHLY and FYNNEI. Here the CDR3 DNA reads TGTGCCAGCAGTGAAGTAACAGCGGGGGGGCTATCCGGGGAGCTGTTTTTT. It translates to CASSEVTAGGLSGELFF.

This chain links TRBV5-6 with TRBJ2-5; tentative D call: TRBD1 (5 bases). The V gene lost 1 base and the J gene lost 5 bases, with 12 bases spanning the gap. CDR3 length: 14 residues. Germline V CDR1 and CDR2: SGHDT, YYEEEE. CDR3 sequence (DNA): TGTGCCAGCAGCTTGTCCCTAGGGGTTGAGACCCAGTACTTC. Protein product: CASSLSLGVETQYF. Filled out from reference TRBV5-6 and TRBJ2-5, the complete variable domain reads DAGVTQSPTHLIKTRGQQVTLRCSPKSGHDTVSWYQQALGQGPQFIFQYYEEEERQRGNFPDRFSGHQFPNYSSELNVNALLLGDSALYLCASSLSLGVETQYFGPGTRLLVL.

The rearrangement uses TRBV27 and TRBJ2-3; 10 positions agree with TRBD1. V lost 6 bases, J lost 0 bases, and 3 bases stayed unmatched. The CDR3 totals 15 residues. Germline V gene lookup returns CDR1 MNHEY and CDR2 SMNVEV (reference sequence). Written as DNA, the CDR3 is TGTGCCAGCAGGGGACAGGGGAGTAGCACAGATACGCAGTATTTT. Its translation is CASRGQGSSTDTQYF.

The chain has TRBV15 and TRBJ1-2; TRBD1 is a possible D gene (6 bases). Germline V gene lookup returns CDR1 LNHNV and CDR2 YYDKDF (reference sequence). Deletions cut 4 bases from V and 4 bases from J, with 10 bases between. CDR3 length: 13 amino acids. The CDR3 is CATSIRDTYGYTF. CDR3 DNA: TGTGCCACCAGCATCAGGGACACCTATGGCTACACCTTC.

This chain connects TRBV7-2 to TRBJ2-2, with TRBD2 matching 8 bases. This CDR3 is built from 19 residues. Losses at the gene ends were 1 base for V and 1 base for J; bases not matched to a gene: 11. The germline CDR1 and CDR2 sequences are SGHTA and FQGNSA. The CDR3 sequence is CASSLVAGGAFQNTGELFF. The CDR3 DNA is TGTGCCAGCAGCTTAGTAGCCGGGGGGGCCTTTCAGAACACCGGGGAGCTGTTTTTT. The complete variable domain, with remaining parts taken from reference TRBV7-2 and TRBJ2-2, reads GAGVSQSPSNKVTEKGKDVELRCDPISGHTALYWYRQSLGQGLEFLIYFQGNSAPDKSGLPSDRFSAERTGGSVSTLTIQRTQQEDSAVYLCASSLVAGGAFQNTGELFFGEGSRLTVL.

The chain recombines TRBV14 with TRBJ2-7; a possible D gene is TRBD1 (6 bases). This CDR3 contains 16 residues. The V gene lost 0 bases and the J gene lost 2 bases, with 14 bases spanning the gap. Germline V gene lookup returns CDR1 SGHDN and CDR2 FVKESK. CDR3 DNA sequence: TGTGCCAGCAGCCAAGAGGCCATGACAGGTACCTACGAGCAGTACTTC. It is translated as CASSQEAMTGTYEQYF.

CDR3 bases: TGTGCCAGCAGCTTAGAACCCTCGGACAGTATTTGGGGCTACACCTTC. Protein product: CASSLEPSDSIWGYTF. V usage is TRBV11-2 and J usage is TRBJ1-2; TRBD1 is a possible D gene (6 bases). Looked up from germline, CDR1 is SGHAT and CDR2 is FQNNGV. The CDR3 extends over 16 amino acids. V lost 0 bases, J lost 8 bases, and 19 bases lay in between.

The J gene is TRBJ2-3, the V gene TRBV6-5; D remains unclear. Trimming shortened V by 0 bases and J by 3 bases, and 13 bases separated the two germline ends. From germline, CDR1 is MNHEY and CDR2 SVGAGI. This CDR3 has 16 amino acids. Written as DNA, the CDR3 is TGTGCCAGCAGTTACTCTACCCCCCCCGGGACAGATACGCAGTATTTT. This encodes CASSYSTPPGTDTQYF.

This rearrangement joins TRBV7-3 to TRBJ2-6; TRBD2 agrees at 11 bases. CDR1 is SGHTA, CDR2 FQGTGA, per germline. Losses at the gene ends were 6 bases for V and 0 bases for J; bases not matched to a gene: 7. The CDR3 runs 18 residues. This CDR3 is CASSLAGGPFSGANVLTF. The CDR3 DNA is TGTGCCAGCAGTTTAGCGGGGGGGCCCTTCTCTGGGGCCAACGTCCTGACTTTC.

The chain recombines TRBV19 with TRBJ1-2, with D possibly being TRBD1 (6 bases). Germline V gives CDR1 LNHDA, CDR2 SQIVND (reference sequence). V was shortened by 8 bases and J by 4 bases, with 14 bases between the two germline ends. There are 13 residues in the CDR3. CDR3 in amino acids: CASQHRAPYGYTF. DNA for the CDR3: TGTGCCAGTCAACACAGGGCCCCCTATGGCTACACCTTC.

The chain links TRBV7-2 to TRBJ1-1; 8 positions match TRBD1. The CDR3 loop spans 14 amino acids. Germline values: CDR1 SGHTA, CDR2 FQGNSA. Trimming cost V 3 bases and J 6 bases; bases outside gene matches: 6. CDR3 bases: TGTGCCAGCAGCTTTCGGCAGGGGGCGGCTGAAGCTTTCTTT. Its translation: CASSFRQGAAEAFF. The full variable domain, rest sourced from reference TRBV7-2 and TRBJ1-1, is GAGVSQSPSNKVTEKGKDVELRCDPISGHTALYWYRQSLGQGLEFLIYFQGNSAPDKSGLPSDRFSAERTGGSVSTLTIQRTQQEDSAVYLCASSFRQGAAEAFFGQGTRLTVV.

The V gene is TRBV27, the J gene TRBJ1-5, with TRBD1 matching 10 bases. This CDR3 is built from 15 residues. The V gene's germline CDR1 is MNHEY and CDR2 SMNVEV (reference sequence). Trimming cost V 8 bases and J 4 bases; bases outside gene matches: 8. The CDR3 reads CASRDRGFFNQPQHF. CDR3 coding DNA: TGTGCCAGCCGGGACAGGGGTTTCTTTAATCAGCCCCAGCATTTT.

The rearrangement links TRBV30 to TRBJ2-2; 8 bases line up with TRBD2. The junction had 11 bases not matched to a gene; V was cut back by 3 bases and J by 2 bases. The CDR3 is made up of 17 amino acids. CDR1 is GTSNPN and CDR2 is SVGIG in the germline V gene (reference sequence). For the CDR3, the DNA is TGTGCCTGGAGGCGGTGGGTAGCGGGGCCCAACACCGGGGAGCTGTTTTTT. Its protein product is CAWRRWVAGPNTGELFF.

The chain links TRBV10-3 to TRBJ1-2, with 8 bases identical to TRBD1. The V segment lost 3 bases and the J segment 6 bases; nucleotides outside the gene matches: 9. CDR1 is ENHRY and CDR2 is SYGVKD in the germline V gene. The CDR3 loop spans 15 amino acids. CDR3 sequence reads: CAISDSVQGAHGYTF. The CDR3 coding sequence is TGTGCCATCAGTGATTCGGTCCAGGGGGCTCATGGCTACACCTTC.

The CDR3 region has the DNA TGTGCCAGTAGTCAAAGCAGGGGTCAGCCCCAGCATTTT. The encoded protein is CASSQSRGQPQHF. The chain recombines TRBV19 with TRBJ1-5, with D possibly being TRBD1 (6 bases). CDR3 length: 13 residues. Germline V CDR1 and CDR2: LNHDA, SQIVND (reference sequence). V shed 5 bases and J shed 6 bases, with 11 bases lying between them. Variable domain in full (rest from reference TRBV19 and TRBJ1-5): DGGITQSPKYLFRKEGQNVTLSCEQNLNHDAMYWYRQDPGQGLRLIYYSQIVNDFQKGDIAEGYSVSREKKESFPLTVTSAQKNPTAFYLCASSQSRGQPQHFGDGTRLSIL.

The rearrangement uses TRBV5-4 and TRBJ2-7; 8 nucleotides match TRBD1. Germline V gene lookup returns CDR1 SGHNT and CDR2 YYREEE (reference sequence). This CDR3 has 15 amino acids. V trimming: 1 base; J trimming: 3 bases; junction bases outside the gene matches: 6. The CDR3 DNA sequence: TGTGCCAGCAGCTTGCTCTCGGGACAGGACTACGAGCAGTACTTC. Its protein product is CASSLLSGQDYEQYF.

This chain uses TRBV7-9 with TRBJ1-5; D may be TRBD1 (5 bases). Germline V gives CDR1 SEHNR, CDR2 FQNEAQ (reference sequence). The ends were cut back, 2 bases at V and 5 bases at J, with 13 bases in the middle. The CDR3 runs to 15 residues. DNA of the CDR3: TGTGCCAGCAGCTTACAAGGGGCTAGTGATCAGCCCCAGCATTTT. Translated, it gives CASSLQGASDQPQHF. Variable domain in full (rest from reference TRBV7-9 and TRBJ1-5): DTGVSQNPRHKITKRGQNVTFRCDPISEHNRLYWYRQTLGQGPEFLTYFQNEAQLEKSRLLSDRFSAERPKGSFSTLEIQRTEQGDSAMYLCASSLQGASDQPQHFGDGTRLSIL.